This passage covers 10 T cell receptor beta chains from one sample sequenced in a study of T cells in localized non-small cell lung cancer. Libraries were prepared by immunoSEQ multiplex PCR; TCRdb keeps only in-frame clonotypes and omits some of them. The sample carries about 40,000 clones, approximately 86% recorded once. The material sequenced was peripheral blood, taken before any cancer treatment. All receptors come from a man aged 40-75 years with stage I lung adenocarcinoma.

The V gene is TRBV4-3, the J gene TRBJ2-7, with a weak D call TRBD2 (6 bases). This CDR3 is 15 amino acids long. Trimming removed 0 bases from V and 6 bases from J, with 15 bases in between. Germline CDR1 reads LGHNA; CDR2 reads YSLEER. CDR3 DNA sequence: TGCGCCAGCAGCCAAGATCAAGGAGGGAGCGGCGAGCAGTACTTC. Translating gives CASSQDQGGSGEQYF.

This clone was detected only once. The V call is TRBV11-2, the J call TRBJ2-7; 10 bases match TRBD2. V lost 5 bases and J lost 4; bases outside the gene matches: 8. Germline values: CDR1 SGHAT, CDR2 FQNNGV. The CDR3 loop spans 15 amino acids. The CDR3 DNA reads as TGTGCCAGCAGCATCCCGACTAGCGGGCGGTACGAGCAGTACTTC. Translated, it gives CASSIPTSGRYEQYF.

The V gene is TRBV28, the J gene TRBJ2-1, with D unresolved. V was pared by 5 bases and J by 2 bases, with 7 bases between. Germline CDR1 reads MDHEN; CDR2 reads SYDVKM. The CDR3 runs to 13 residues. CDR3 nucleotides: TGTGCCAGCAGTGGCCCCACCTACAATGAGCAGTTCTTC. It translates to CASSGPTYNEQFF.

V and J are TRBV28 and TRBJ2-5; 7 nucleotides match TRBD1. The assigned J gene may be wrong: the sequence end matches TRBJ2-7 better. The CDR3 is 15 residues long. CDR1 MDHEN and CDR2 SYDVKM come from the germline V gene. The CDR3 region is CASSSRQGTPYEQYF. In DNA, the CDR3 is TGTGCCAGCAGTTCACGACAGGGCACCCCCTACGAGCAGTACTTC.

The genes are TRBV4-3 and TRBJ1-2, with a tentative D call TRBD1 (5 bases). Per germline, CDR1 LGHNA and CDR2 YSLEER. Trimming shortened V by 1 base and J by 8 bases, and 23 bases separated the two germline ends. This CDR3 is built from 17 residues. The CDR3 DNA is TGCGCCAGCAGCCAAGTTCTTGCGCAGGGAACGACGAGGGGCTACACCTTC. This translates into CASSQVLAQGTTRGYTF.

The chain combines TRBV15 with TRBJ1-4; D call uncertain. Trimming took off 0 bases at V and 7 bases at J, with 12 bases between the two ends. The CDR3 covers 15 residues. CDR1 and CDR2 from the germline V gene are LNHNV and YYDKDF (reference sequence). As DNA, the CDR3 is TGTGCCACCAGCAGAGATCGGAAGACGGGTGAAAAACTGTTTTTT. Amino acid sequence: CATSRDRKTGEKLFF. Full variable domain (remainder filled in from reference TRBV15 and TRBJ1-4): DAMVIQNPRYQVTQFGKPVTLSCSQTLNHNVMYWYQQKSSQAPKLLFHYYDKDFNNEADTPDNFQSRRPNTSFCFLDIRSPGLGDTAMYLCATSRDRKTGEKLFFGSGTQLSVL.

The J gene is TRBJ2-5, the V gene TRBV7-9; a weak D match, TRBD2 (5 bases). V was cut by 1 base and J by 7 bases, with 16 bases left in between. Germline V gene data show CDR1 as SEHNR and CDR2 as FQNEAQ (reference sequence). There are 15 residues in the CDR3. CDR3 nucleotide sequence: TGTGCCAGCAGCTTAGATTCACTAGGACGGGGGACCCAGTACTTC. Amino acids: CASSLDSLGRGTQYF.

The chain is built from TRBV19 and TRBJ1-1; D remains ambiguous. This CDR3 is 12 amino acids long. V was shortened by 6 bases and J by 4 bases, with 9 bases between the two germline ends. Looked up from germline, CDR1 is LNHDA and CDR2 is SQIVND (reference sequence). This CDR3 is CASSRQTTEAFF. As DNA, the CDR3 is TGTGCCAGTAGCCGTCAGACCACTGAAGCTTTCTTT.

J is TRBJ2-1 and V is TRBV29-1, with no clear D. Trimming stripped 1 base from V and 6 bases from J, with 10 bases between. The CDR3 is 13 residues long. CDR1 SQVTM and CDR2 ANQGSEA come from the germline V gene. CDR3 sequence: CSVEVFSGNEQFF. CDR3 in DNA: TGCAGCGTTGAAGTTTTTTCGGGCAATGAGCAGTTCTTC.

This clone appeared a few times. This rearrangement joins TRBV5-4 to TRBJ1-2; 7 bases are shared with TRBD1. The junction had 4 bases not matched to a gene; V was cut back by 4 bases and J by 4 bases. Germline assignment: CDR1 SGHNT and CDR2 YYREEE (reference sequence). The CDR3 contains 13 residues. In DNA form, the CDR3 reads TGTGCCAGCAGCCAGGGACAGACCTATGGCTACACCTTC. Translated: CASSQGQTYGYTF.